Below, one T cell receptor beta chain is given with its context. Antigen unknown. This entry comes from a study of blood T cells in healthy people across ages. Whole-study findings and limits: A strong correlation was seen between TCR beta diversity and naive T cell percentage. Among T cells, TCR beta diversity per million cells dropped roughly linearly as age rose. Donor CMV infection status was unknown, possibly confounding age-related changes in expanded clonotypes.

Together with a sample-barcoded 5' primer, a J-beta primer mix was included in a second PCR lasting roughly 6 to 12 cycles. TCRdb ran MiXCR on the 5' RACE reads and lists one entry per CDR3 protein. In the table there are over 600,000 distinct CDR3 sequences, around half of which are singletons. Investigators took roughly 9.5 milliliters of peripheral blood from every donor. Losses at the gene ends were 3 bases for V and 3 bases for J; bases not matched to a gene: 2. Germline V gene sequence: CDR1 SNHLY, CDR2 FYNNEI. CDR3 length equals 14 residues. The genes are TRBV2 and TRBJ2-3; 8 bases agree with TRBD1. The clonotype comes from a man of 80 years or more in good health. The specimen sequenced was blood. This CDR3 reads CASSDRGLTDTQYF. The DNA for the CDR3 is TGTGCCAGCAGTGACAGGGGGCTTACAGATACGCAGTATTTT.